This TCR beta chain emerged from a study of control samples from healthy donors and cancer patients. Assay used: immunoSEQ multiplex PCR; TCRdb lists only in-frame clones, some missing. In the table there are approximately 160,000 clones, around 90% of which are singletons. The CDR3 loop spans 15 amino acids. V was clipped by 7 bases and J by 7 bases, with 20 bases between them. Per the germline V gene, CDR1 is LNHDA and CDR2 is SQIVND (reference sequence). This chain uses TRBV19 with TRBJ1-5; D may be TRBD1 (6 bases). This clonotype was obtained from a young woman in good health. Input material: blood. The CDR3 region has the DNA TGTGCCAGTAATTATGACAGGTTGAATGGGCAGCCCCAGCATTTT. This translates into CASNYDRLNGQPQHF.